Sequencing of this T cell receptor beta chain was carried out in a study of Ad26.COV2.S vaccination and SARS-CoV-2 variants. Specified treatment: roughly 18 received Ad26.COV2.S at low or high dose, single or two shots; several received placebo; per-sample allocation not given. Samples analyzed were those drawn on day 63 after the first vaccine or placebo injection. Only in-frame clones appear in the TCRdb table, and some are missing; sequencing was by immunoSEQ multiplex PCR. The table shows around 300,000 clones, with approximately 87% occurring only once. Notes on this clone: Other nucleotide sequences from this sample produce the same CDR3.

The ends were cut back, 1 base at V and 9 bases at J, with 7 bases in the middle. In germline, CDR1 is LGHDT, CDR2 YNNKEL (reference sequence). This CDR3 has 13 residues. The source material was peripheral blood, sampled in a trial of Ad26.COV2.S vaccine versus placebo. This sequence was found in a person aged 18 to 65 who received the Ad26.COV2.S COVID-19 vaccine or a placebo. The chain uses TRBV3-1 (or the pseudogene TRBV3-2) and TRBJ1-6; D may be TRBD1 (5 bases). CDR3 loop: CASSQGGGSPLHF. The CDR3, as DNA: TGTGCCAGCAGCCAAGGGGGGGGTTCACCCCTCCACTTT.